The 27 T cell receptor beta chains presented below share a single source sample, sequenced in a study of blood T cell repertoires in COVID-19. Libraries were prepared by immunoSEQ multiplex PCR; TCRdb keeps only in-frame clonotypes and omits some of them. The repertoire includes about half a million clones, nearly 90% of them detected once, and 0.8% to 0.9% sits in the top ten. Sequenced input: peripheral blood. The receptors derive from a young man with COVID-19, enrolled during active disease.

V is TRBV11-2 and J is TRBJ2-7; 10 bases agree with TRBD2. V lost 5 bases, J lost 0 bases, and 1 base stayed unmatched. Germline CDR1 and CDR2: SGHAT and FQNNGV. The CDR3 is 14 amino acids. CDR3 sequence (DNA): TGTGCCAGCAGCCGGACTAGCGGCTCCTACGAGCAGTACTTC. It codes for CASSRTSGSYEQYF.

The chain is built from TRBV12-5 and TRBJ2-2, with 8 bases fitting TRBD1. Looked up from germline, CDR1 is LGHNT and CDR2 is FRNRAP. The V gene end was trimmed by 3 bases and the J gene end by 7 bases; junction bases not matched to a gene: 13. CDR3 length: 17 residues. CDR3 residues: CASGFHTSPGTGGELFF. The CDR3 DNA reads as TGTGCTAGTGGTTTTCACACCTCCCCTGGGACAGGCGGGGAGCTGTTTTTT.

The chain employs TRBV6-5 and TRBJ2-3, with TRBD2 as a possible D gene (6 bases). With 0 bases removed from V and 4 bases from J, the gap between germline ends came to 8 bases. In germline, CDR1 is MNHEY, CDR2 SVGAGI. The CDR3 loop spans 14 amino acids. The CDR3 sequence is CASSYSRDSDTQYF. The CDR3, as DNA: TGTGCCAGCAGTTACTCGCGGGATTCAGATACGCAGTATTTT.

DNA for the CDR3: TGTGCCACCAGTGACAGTCGACAGGGGAACACTGAAGCTTTCTTT. This codes for CATSDSRQGNTEAFF. The V and J genes are TRBV24-1 and TRBJ1-1; TRBD1 matches at 7 bases. The CDR3 sequence is 15 residues long. Germline-derived CDR1 and CDR2 are KGHDR and SFDVKD. Germline trimming cut 4 bases from V and 1 base from J; bases unmatched to any gene: 5.

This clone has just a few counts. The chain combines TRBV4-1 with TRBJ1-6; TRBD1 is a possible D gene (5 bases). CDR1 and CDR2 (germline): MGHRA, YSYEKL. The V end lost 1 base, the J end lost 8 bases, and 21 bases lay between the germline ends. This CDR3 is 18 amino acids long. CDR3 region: CASSQGFMRGSHYSPLHF. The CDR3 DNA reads TGCGCCAGCAGCCAAGGTTTTATGCGGGGGTCCCATTATTCACCCCTCCACTTT.

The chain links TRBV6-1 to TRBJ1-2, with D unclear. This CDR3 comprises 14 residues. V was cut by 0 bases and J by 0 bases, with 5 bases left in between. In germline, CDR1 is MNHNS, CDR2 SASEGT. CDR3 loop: CASSEAAPNYGYTF. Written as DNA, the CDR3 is TGTGCCAGCAGTGAAGCGGCCCCTAACTATGGCTACACCTTC.

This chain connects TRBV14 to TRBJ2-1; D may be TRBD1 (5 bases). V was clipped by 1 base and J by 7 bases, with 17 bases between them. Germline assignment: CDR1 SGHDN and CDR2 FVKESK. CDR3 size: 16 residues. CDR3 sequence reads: CASSQGVGAKGNEQFF. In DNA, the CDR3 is TGTGCCAGCAGCCAAGGAGTCGGAGCAAAGGGGAATGAGCAGTTCTTC. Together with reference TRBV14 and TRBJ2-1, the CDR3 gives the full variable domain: EAGVTQFPSHSVIEKGQTVTLRCDPISGHDNLYWYRRVMGKEIKFLLHFVKESKQDESGMPNNRFLAERTGGTYSTLKVQPAELEDSGVYFCASSQGVGAKGNEQFFGPGTRLTVL.

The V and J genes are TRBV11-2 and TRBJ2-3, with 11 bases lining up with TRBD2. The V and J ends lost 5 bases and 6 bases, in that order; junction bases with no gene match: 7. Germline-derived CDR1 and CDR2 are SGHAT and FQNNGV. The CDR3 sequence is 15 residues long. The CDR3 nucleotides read TGTGCCAGCAGCCATCTAGCGGGGGGAGGGGATACGCAGTATTTT. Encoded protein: CASSHLAGGGDTQYF.

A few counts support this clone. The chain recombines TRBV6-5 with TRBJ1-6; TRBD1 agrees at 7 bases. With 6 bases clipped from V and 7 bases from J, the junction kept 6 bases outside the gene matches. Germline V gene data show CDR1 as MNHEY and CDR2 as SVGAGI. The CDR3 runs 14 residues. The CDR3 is CASRAPTGNSPLHF. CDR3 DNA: TGTGCCAGCAGAGCACCGACAGGGAATTCACCCCTCCACTTT.

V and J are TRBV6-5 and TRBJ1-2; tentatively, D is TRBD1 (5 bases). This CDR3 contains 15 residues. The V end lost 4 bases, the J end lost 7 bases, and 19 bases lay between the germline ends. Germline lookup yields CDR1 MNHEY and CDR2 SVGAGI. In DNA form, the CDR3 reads TGTGCCAGCAGTTCCCATGGGGGGGGTTCGGGTGGCTACACCTTC. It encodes CASSSHGGGSGGYTF.

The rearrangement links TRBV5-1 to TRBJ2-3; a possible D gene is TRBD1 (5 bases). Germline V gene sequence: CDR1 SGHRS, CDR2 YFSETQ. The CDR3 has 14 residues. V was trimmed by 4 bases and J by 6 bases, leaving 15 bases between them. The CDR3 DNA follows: TGCGCCAGCAGCCCCGTCGGACACAGGGATACGCAGTATTTT. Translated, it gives CASSPVGHRDTQYF.

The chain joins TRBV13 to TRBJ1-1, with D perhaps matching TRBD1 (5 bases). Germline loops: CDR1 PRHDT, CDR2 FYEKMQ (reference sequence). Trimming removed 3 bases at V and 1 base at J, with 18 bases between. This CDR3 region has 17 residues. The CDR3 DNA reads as TGTGCCAGCAGCTTCGATGGGTTGAGGACACCGAACACTGAAGCTTTCTTT. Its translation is CASSFDGLRTPNTEAFF.

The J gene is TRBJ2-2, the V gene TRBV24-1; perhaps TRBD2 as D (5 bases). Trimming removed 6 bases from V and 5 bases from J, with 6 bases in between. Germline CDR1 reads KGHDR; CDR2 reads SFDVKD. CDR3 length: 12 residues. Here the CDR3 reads CATSPGTGELFF. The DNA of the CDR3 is TGTGCCACCAGTCCGGGGACCGGGGAGCTGTTTTTT.

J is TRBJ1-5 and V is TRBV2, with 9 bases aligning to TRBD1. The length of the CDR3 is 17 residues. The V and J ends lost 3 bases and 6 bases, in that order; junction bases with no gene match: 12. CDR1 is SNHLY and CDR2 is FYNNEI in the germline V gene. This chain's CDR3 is CASSDSLGQGFGQPQHF. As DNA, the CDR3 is TGTGCCAGCAGTGACTCGCTGGGACAGGGTTTCGGTCAGCCCCAGCATTTT.

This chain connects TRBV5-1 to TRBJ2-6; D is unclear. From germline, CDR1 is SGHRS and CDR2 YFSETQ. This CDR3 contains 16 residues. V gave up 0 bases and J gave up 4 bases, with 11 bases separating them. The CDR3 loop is CASSLASMRGANVLTF. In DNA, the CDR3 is TGCGCCAGCAGCTTGGCCTCCATGAGAGGGGCCAACGTCCTGACTTTC.

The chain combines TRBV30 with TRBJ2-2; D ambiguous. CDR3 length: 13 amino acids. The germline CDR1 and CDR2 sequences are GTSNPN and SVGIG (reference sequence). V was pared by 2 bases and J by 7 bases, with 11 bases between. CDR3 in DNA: TGTGCCTGGAGTCCCACCGCGAGCGGGGAGCTGTTTTTT. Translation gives CAWSPTASGELFF.

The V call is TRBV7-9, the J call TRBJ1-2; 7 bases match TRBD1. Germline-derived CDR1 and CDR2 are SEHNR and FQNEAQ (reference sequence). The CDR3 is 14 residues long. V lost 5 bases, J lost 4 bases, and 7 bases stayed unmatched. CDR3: CASSPLGQLYGYTF. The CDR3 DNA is TGTGCCAGCAGCCCTCTGGGACAGCTCTATGGCTACACCTTC. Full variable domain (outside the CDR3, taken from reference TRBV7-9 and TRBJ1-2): DTGVSQNPRHKITKRGQNVTFRCDPISEHNRLYWYRQTLGQGPEFLTYFQNEAQLEKSRLLSDRFSAERPKGSFSTLEIQRTEQGDSAMYLCASSPLGQLYGYTFGSGTRLTVV.

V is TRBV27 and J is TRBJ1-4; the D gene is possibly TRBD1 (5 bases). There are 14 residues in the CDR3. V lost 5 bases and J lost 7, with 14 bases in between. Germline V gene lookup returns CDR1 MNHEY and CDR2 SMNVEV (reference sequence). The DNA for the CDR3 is TGTGCCAGCAGTCTTCAGGGAACAGGTGAAAAACTGTTTTTT. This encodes CASSLQGTGEKLFF. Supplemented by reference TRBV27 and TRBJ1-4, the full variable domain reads EAQVTQNPRYLITVTGKKLTVTCSQNMNHEYMSWYRQDPGLGLRQIYYSMNVEVTDKGDVPEGYKVSRKEKRNFPLILESPSPNQTSLYFCASSLQGTGEKLFFGSGTQLSVL.

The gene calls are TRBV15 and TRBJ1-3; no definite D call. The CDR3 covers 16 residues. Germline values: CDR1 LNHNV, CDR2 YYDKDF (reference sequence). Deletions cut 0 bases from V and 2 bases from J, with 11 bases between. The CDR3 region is CATSRDAGTPGNTIYF. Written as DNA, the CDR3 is TGTGCCACCAGCAGAGACGCAGGTACCCCTGGAAACACCATATATTTT.

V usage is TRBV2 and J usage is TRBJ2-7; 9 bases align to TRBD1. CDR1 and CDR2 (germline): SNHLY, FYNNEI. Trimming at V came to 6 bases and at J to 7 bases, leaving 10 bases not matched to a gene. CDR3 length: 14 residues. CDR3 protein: CASSLGQGVREQYF. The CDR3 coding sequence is TGTGCCAGCAGCTTGGGACAGGGCGTAAGGGAGCAGTACTTC.

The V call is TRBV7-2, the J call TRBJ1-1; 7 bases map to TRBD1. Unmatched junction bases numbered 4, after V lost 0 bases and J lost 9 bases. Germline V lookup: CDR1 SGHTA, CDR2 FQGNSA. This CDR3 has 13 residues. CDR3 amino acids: CASSLALQGQAFF. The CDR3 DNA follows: TGTGCCAGCAGCTTAGCGTTACAGGGGCAAGCTTTCTTT.

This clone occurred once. The CDR3 region is CATSDLGSGGETQYF. The CDR3 DNA reads TGTGCCACCAGTGATTTGGGCTCGGGTGGGGAGACCCAGTACTTC. The chain couples TRBV24-1 to TRBJ2-5; D gene uncertain. Trimming pared 0 bases from V and 5 bases from J, leaving 12 bases between. Germline V gene lookup returns CDR1 KGHDR and CDR2 SFDVKD. This CDR3 is 15 amino acids long.

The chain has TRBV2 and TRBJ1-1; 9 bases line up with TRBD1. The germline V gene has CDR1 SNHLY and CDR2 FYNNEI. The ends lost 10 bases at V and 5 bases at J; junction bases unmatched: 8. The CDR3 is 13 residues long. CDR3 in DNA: TGTGCCAACCTGGACAGGGGTAAGACTGAAGCTTTCTTT. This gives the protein CANLDRGKTEAFF.

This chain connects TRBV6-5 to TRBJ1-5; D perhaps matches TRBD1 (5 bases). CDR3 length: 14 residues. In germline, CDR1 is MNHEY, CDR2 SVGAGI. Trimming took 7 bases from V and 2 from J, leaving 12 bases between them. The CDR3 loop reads CASKEGRGNQPQHF. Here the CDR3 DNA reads TGTGCCAGCAAAGAGGGGAGGGGCAATCAGCCCCAGCATTTT.

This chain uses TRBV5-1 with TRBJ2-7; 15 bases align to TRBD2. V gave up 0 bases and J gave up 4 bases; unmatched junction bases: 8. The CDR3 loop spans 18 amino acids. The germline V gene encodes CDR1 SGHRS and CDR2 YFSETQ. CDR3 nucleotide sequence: TGCGCCAGCAGCTTGGCGGGACTAGCGGGGGGATATAGGTACGAGCAGTACTTC. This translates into CASSLAGLAGGYRYEQYF.

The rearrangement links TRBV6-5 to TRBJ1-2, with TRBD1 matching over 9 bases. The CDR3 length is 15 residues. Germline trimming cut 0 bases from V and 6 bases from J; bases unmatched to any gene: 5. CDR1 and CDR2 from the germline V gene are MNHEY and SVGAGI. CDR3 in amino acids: CASSYSTGTGNGYTF. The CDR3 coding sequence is TGTGCCAGCAGTTACTCCACCGGGACAGGGAATGGCTACACCTTC.

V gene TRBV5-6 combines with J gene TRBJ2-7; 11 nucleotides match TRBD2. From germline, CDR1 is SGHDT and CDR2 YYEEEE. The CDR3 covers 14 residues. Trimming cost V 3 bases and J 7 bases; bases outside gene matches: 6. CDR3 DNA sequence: TGTGCCAGCAGCTGGGGACTAGCGGTACGGGAGCAGTACTTC. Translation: CASSWGLAVREQYF.